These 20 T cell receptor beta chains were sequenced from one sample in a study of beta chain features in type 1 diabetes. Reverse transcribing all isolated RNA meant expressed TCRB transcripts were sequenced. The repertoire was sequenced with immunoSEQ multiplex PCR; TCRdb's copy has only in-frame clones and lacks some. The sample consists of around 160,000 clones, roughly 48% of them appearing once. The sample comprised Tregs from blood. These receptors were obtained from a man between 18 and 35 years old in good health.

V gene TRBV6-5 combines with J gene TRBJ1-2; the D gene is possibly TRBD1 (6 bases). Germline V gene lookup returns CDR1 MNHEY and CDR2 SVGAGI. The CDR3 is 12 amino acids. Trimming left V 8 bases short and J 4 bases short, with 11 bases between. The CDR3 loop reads CASWGQGYGYTF. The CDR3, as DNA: TGTGCCAGCTGGGGGCAGGGCTATGGCTACACCTTC.

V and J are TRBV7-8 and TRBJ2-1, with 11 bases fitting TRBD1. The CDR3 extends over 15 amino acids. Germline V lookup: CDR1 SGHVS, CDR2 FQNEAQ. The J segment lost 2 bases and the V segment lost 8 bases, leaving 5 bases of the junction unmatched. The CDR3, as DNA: TGTGCCAGCGAAACGGGACAGGGGGCCTACAATGAGCAGTTCTTC. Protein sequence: CASETGQGAYNEQFF.

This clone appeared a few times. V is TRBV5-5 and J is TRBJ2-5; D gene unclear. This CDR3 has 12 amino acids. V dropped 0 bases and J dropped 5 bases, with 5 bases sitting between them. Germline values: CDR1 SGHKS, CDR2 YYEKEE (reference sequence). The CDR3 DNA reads TGTGCCAGCAGCTTGGCCCCGGAGACCCAGTACTTC. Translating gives CASSLAPETQYF.

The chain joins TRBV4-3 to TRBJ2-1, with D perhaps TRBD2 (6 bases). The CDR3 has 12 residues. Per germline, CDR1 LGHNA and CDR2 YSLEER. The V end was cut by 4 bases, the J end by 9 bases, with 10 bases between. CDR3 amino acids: CASSRHGGEQFF. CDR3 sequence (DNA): TGCGCCAGCAGCCGCCACGGGGGTGAGCAGTTCTTC.

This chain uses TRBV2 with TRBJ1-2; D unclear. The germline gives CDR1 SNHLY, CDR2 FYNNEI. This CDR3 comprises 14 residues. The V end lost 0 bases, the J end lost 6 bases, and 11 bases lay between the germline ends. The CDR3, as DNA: TGTGCCAGCAGTGAAGCGGGCAGTTCCAATGGCTACACCTTC. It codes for CASSEAGSSNGYTF.

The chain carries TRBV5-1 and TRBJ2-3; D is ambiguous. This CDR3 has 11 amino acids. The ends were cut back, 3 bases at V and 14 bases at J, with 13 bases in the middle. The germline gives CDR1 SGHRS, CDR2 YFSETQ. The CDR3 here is CASSSLARRYF. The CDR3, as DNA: TGCGCCAGCAGCTCTTTGGCCAGGCGGTATTTT.

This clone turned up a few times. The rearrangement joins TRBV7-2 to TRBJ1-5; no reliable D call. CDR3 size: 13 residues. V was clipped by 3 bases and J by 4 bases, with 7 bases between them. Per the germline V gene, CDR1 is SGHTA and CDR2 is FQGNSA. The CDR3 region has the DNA TGTGCCAGCAGCTTTGCGGATAATCAGCCCCAGCATTTT. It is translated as CASSFADNQPQHF.

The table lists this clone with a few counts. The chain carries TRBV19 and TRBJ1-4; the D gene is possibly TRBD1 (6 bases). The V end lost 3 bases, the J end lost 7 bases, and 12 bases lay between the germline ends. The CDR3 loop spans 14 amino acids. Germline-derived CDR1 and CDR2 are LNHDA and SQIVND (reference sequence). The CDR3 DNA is TGTGCCAGTAGTATCCCTACAGGGACTGAAAAACTGTTTTTT. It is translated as CASSIPTGTEKLFF.

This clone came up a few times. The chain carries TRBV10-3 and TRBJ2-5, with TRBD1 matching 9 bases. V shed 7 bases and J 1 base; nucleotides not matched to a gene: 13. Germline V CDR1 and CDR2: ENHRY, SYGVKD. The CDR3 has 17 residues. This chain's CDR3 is CAIKPSPGQGSQETQYF. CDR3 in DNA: TGTGCCATCAAACCTTCCCCGGGACAGGGATCCCAAGAGACCCAGTACTTC.

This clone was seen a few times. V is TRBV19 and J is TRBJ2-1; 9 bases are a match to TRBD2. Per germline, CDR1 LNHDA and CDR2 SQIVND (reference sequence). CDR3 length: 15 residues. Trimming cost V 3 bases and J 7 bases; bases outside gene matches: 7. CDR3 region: CASSIVASGANEQFF. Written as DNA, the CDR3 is TGTGCCAGTAGTATTGTAGCTAGCGGGGCTAATGAGCAGTTCTTC. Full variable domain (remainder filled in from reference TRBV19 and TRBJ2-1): DGGITQSPKYLFRKEGQNVTLSCEQNLNHDAMYWYRQDPGQGLRLIYYSQIVNDFQKGDIAEGYSVSREKKESFPLTVTSAQKNPTAFYLCASSIVASGANEQFFGPGTRLTVL.

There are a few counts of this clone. Here the CDR3 reads CASRQGQGVIQYF. The CDR3 nucleotides are TGCGCCAGCAGGCAGGGACAGGGGGTCATTCAGTACTTC. The chain employs TRBV5-1 and TRBJ2-4, with 11 bases matching TRBD1. V gave up 5 bases and J gave up 9 bases; unmatched junction bases: 4. This CDR3 is 13 amino acids long. CDR1 is SGHRS, CDR2 YFSETQ, per germline.

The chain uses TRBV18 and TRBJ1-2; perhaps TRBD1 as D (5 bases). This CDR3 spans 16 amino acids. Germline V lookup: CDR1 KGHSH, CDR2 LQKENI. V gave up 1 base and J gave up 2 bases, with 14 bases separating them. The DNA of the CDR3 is TGTGCCAGCTCACCACGCCAGGGAGGAGGCAACTATGGCTACACCTTC. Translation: CASSPRQGGGNYGYTF.

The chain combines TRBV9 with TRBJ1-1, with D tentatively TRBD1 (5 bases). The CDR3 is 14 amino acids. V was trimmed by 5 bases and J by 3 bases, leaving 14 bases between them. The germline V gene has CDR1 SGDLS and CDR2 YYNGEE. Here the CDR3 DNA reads TGTGCCAGCAGTTACCAGGGCGGGGACACTGAAGCTTTCTTT. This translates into CASSYQGGDTEAFF.

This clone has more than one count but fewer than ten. CDR3 nucleotides: TGTGCCAGCAGCGTAACACAGGGCGTCTATGGCTACACCTTC. It codes for CASSVTQGVYGYTF. The genes are TRBV5-4 and TRBJ1-2; D possibly corresponds to TRBD1 (6 bases). The length of the CDR3 is 14 residues. Germline V CDR1 and CDR2: SGHNT, YYREEE (reference sequence). The V end was cut by 4 bases, the J end by 4 bases, with 14 bases between.

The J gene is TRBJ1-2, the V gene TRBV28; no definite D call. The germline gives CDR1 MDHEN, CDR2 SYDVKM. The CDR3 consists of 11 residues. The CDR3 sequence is CETGGYYGYTF. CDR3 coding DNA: TGTGAAACCGGCGGGTACTATGGCTACACCTTC.

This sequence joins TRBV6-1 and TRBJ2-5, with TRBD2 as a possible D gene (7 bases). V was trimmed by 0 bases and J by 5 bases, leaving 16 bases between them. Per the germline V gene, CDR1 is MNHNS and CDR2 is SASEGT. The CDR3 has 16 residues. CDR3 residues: CASSEAIAGGLETQYF. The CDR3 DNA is TGTGCCAGCAGTGAAGCGATTGCCGGGGGGCTCGAGACCCAGTACTTC.

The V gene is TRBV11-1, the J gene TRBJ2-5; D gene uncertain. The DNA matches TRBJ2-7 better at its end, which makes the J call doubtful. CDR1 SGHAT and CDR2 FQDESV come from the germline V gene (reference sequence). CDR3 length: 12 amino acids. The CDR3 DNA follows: TGTGCCAGCAGCTTTCTTAACTACGAGCAGTACTTC. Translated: CASSFLNYEQYF.

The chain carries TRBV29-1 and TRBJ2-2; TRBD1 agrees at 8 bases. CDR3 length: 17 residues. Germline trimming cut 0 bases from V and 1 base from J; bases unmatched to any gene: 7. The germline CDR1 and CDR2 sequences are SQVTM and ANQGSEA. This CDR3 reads CSVEDPTGTGNTGELFF. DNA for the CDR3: TGCAGCGTTGAAGACCCAACCGGGACAGGGAACACCGGGGAGCTGTTTTTT.

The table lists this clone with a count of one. In nucleotides, the CDR3 is TGTGCCAGCAGCTTAGTTCAGGGGTTGGACTATGGCTACACCTTC. It specifies CASSLVQGLDYGYTF. This chain uses TRBV7-2 with TRBJ1-2; possible D gene TRBD1, 6 bases. CDR3 length: 15 amino acids. V was pared by 1 base and J by 3 bases, with 12 bases between. Germline CDR1 reads SGHTA; CDR2 reads FQGNSA.

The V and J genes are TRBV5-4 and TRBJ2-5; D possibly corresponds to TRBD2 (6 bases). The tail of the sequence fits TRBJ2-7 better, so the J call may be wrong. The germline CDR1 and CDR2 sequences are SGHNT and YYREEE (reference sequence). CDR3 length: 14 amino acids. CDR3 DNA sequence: TGTGCCAGCAGCTTGGTTGGGGGGTCCTACGAGCAGTACTTC. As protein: CASSLVGGSYEQYF.